The 24 T cell receptor beta chains below come from one sample, sequenced in a study of human T cells and chemical hapten exposure (dated by TCRdb to the early 2020s). Library preparation used RACE. The listed sequencing device is NextSeq 500. TCRdb reanalyzed the raw reads on its own, using fastp at Q25 for trimming and MiXCR for clone calling, and kept in-frame beta chains. Rows with one shared CDR3 protein collapse into an entry with the most common genes and DNA. The sample table contains under 450,000 distinct CDR3 sequences; only one count was recorded for around 4.8% of them. Jointly, the top ten make up around 2.3% of the sample. In the paper's terms, the time point label means: patch test 1, 2 weeks after DPC sensitization. This sample's treatment or condition label indicates: therapeutic diphenylcyclopropenone sensitization with weekly scalp DPC. The specimen was whole blood, collected in connection with sensitization to the hapten diphenylcyclopropenone (DPC). The origin of the receptors is a woman between 45 and 60 years old with alopecia areata. Some clones in this sample may be carry-over from other donors' samples.

This clonotype was seen more than once but under ten times. The genes are TRBV13 and TRBJ1-1, with a possible D match to TRBD1 (6 bases). CDR1 and CDR2 (germline): PRHDT, FYEKMQ (reference sequence). V was pared by 0 bases and J by 1 base, with 12 bases between. This CDR3 has 16 amino acids. CDR3 sequence reads: CASSLGRGAGNTEAFF. Here the CDR3 DNA reads TGTGCCAGCAGCTTAGGCAGGGGAGCGGGGAACACTGAAGCTTTCTTT.

The J gene is TRBJ2-1, the V gene TRBV5-6, with TRBD2 matching over 13 bases. Germline CDR1 SGHDT, CDR2 YYEEEE. The length of the CDR3 is 15 residues. V shed 4 bases and J 9 bases; nucleotides not matched to a gene: 7. The CDR3 DNA reads as TGTGCCAGCAGCCCTACTAGCGGGGGGGCGCGTGAGCAGTTCTTC. Translation: CASSPTSGGAREQFF.

This chain joins TRBV7-8 and TRBJ2-5; D may match TRBD1 or TRBD2 (5 bases each). Germline V CDR1 and CDR2: SGHVS, FQNEAQ. V was shortened by 5 bases and J by 1 base, with 14 bases between the two germline ends. The length of the CDR3 is 15 residues. DNA of the CDR3: TGTGCCAGCAGCCCCGGGGCAGGTCTCCAAGAGACCCAGTACTTC. Translating it yields CASSPGAGLQETQYF.

This clonotype was counted only a few times. V is TRBV20-1 and J is TRBJ2-7; 11 bases map to TRBD1. Looked up from germline, CDR1 is DFQATT and CDR2 is SNEGSKA (reference sequence). The CDR3 contains 14 residues. CDR3 loop: CRAPGQGVSYEQYF. CDR3 bases: TGCAGGGCCCCGGGACAGGGGGTCTCCTACGAGCAGTACTTC.

This clonotype has ten or more counts. This rearrangement joins TRBV6-1 to TRBJ2-3; perhaps TRBD2 as D (6 bases). The germline gives CDR1 MNHNS, CDR2 SASEGT. The CDR3 contains 14 residues. Deletions cut 1 base from V and 6 bases from J, with 11 bases between. The DNA for the CDR3 is TGTGCCAGCAGTGAAGGGAAACTAGCTGATACGCAGTATTTT. Translated: CASSEGKLADTQYF.

This chain links TRBV4-3 with TRBJ2-7; no firm D call. From germline, CDR1 is LGHNA and CDR2 YSLEER. Trimming took 4 bases from V and 0 from J, leaving 16 bases between them. This CDR3 has 16 residues. The CDR3 sequence: CASSPPDGNSSYEQYF. Written as DNA, the CDR3 is TGCGCCAGCAGCCCCCCTGACGGAAACAGCTCCTACGAGCAGTACTTC.

This clonotype has at least ten counts. The CDR3 bases are TGCAGCGTTGAATTCGGTATAGGAGTAGATACGCAGTATTTT. Protein: CSVEFGIGVDTQYF. The rearrangement joins TRBV29-1 to TRBJ2-3; unclear D gene. The germline CDR1 and CDR2 sequences are SQVTM and ANQGSEA. The CDR3 is 14 residues long. The ends were cut back, 2 bases at V and 5 bases at J, with 14 bases in the middle.

This clonotype was picked up many times. This chain joins TRBV3-1 and TRBJ2-3; D call uncertain. The CDR3 is 14 amino acids. Between the trimmed V and J ends, which lost 0 bases and 4 bases, there was a span of 8 bases. Germline V gene sequence: CDR1 LGHDT, CDR2 YNNKEL (reference sequence). The chain's CDR3 is CASSQDPRADTQYF. DNA for the CDR3: TGTGCCAGCAGCCAAGATCCCCGGGCAGATACGCAGTATTTT.

The V call is TRBV30, the J call TRBJ2-1, with TRBD1 as a possible D gene (6 bases). The germline V and J ends were trimmed by 1 base and 6 bases, with 7 bases remaining between them. The CDR3 consists of 12 residues. Germline V gives CDR1 GTSNPN, CDR2 SVGIG (reference sequence). This chain's CDR3 is CAWSGGGNEQFF. The DNA for the CDR3 is TGTGCCTGGAGTGGAGGGGGCAATGAGCAGTTCTTC.

The sample holds a few counts of this clonotype. The rearrangement uses TRBV7-8 and TRBJ2-2; D gene uncertain. V was pared by 1 base and J by 6 bases, with 9 bases between. CDR3 length: 14 amino acids. CDR1 is SGHVS, CDR2 FQNEAQ, per germline. The CDR3 sequence is CASSLVGPAGELFF. CDR3 bases: TGTGCCAGCAGCTTAGTCGGCCCAGCCGGGGAGCTGTTTTTT.

This clonotype was counted only a few times. The CDR3 bases are TGCGCCAGCAGCCCGCCAGCCGGGGACACCATATATTTT. The encoded protein is CASSPPAGDTIYF. This chain uses TRBV5-1 with TRBJ1-3, with D hard to call. The germline V gene encodes CDR1 SGHRS and CDR2 YFSETQ. The CDR3 is 13 residues long. Deletions cut 4 bases from V and 8 bases from J, with 13 bases between.

The rearrangement joins TRBV12-3 or TRBV12-4 to TRBJ2-1; unclear D gene. The CDR3 is made up of 17 amino acids. The V end was cut by 4 bases, the J end by 0 bases, with 16 bases between. This CDR3 is CASSSLKRPSSYNEQFF. For the CDR3, the DNA is TGTGCCAGCAGTTCCCTTAAGCGCCCGAGCTCCTACAATGAGCAGTTCTTC.

There are many counts of this clonotype. The chain couples TRBV5-6 to TRBJ1-1; no reliable D call. Trimming took off 0 bases at V and 7 bases at J, with 10 bases between the two ends. The CDR3 covers 13 residues. Germline CDR1 reads SGHDT; CDR2 reads YYEEEE. CDR3 residues: CASSLGGGREAFF. The CDR3 DNA is TGTGCCAGCAGCTTGGGAGGTGGCCGTGAAGCTTTCTTT.

In this sample, this clonotype turned up many times. J is TRBJ1-3 and V is TRBV4-3; D gene ambiguous. Between the trimmed V and J ends, which lost 0 bases and 5 bases, there was a span of 5 bases. The V gene's germline CDR1 is LGHNA and CDR2 YSLEER. The CDR3 runs to 13 residues. The CDR3 spells CASSQDPRNTIYF. The CDR3 bases are TGCGCCAGCAGCCAAGATCCGAGAAACACCATATATTTT.

This chain links TRBV19 with TRBJ2-7; tentative D call: TRBD1 (5 bases). The V end was cut by 2 bases, the J end by 3 bases, with 11 bases between. CDR3 length: 14 residues. Germline V gene sequence: CDR1 LNHDA, CDR2 SQIVND (reference sequence). The CDR3 loop is CASSISQGYYEQYF. The CDR3 nucleotides are TGTGCCAGTAGTATATCGCAGGGTTACTACGAGCAGTACTTC.

This clonotype came up many times. J is TRBJ2-3 and V is TRBV10-3; 9 bases map to TRBD1. Germline loops: CDR1 ENHRY, CDR2 SYGVKD. The CDR3 consists of 14 residues. The trim removed 6 bases at V and 4 bases at J, leaving 5 bases unmatched. CDR3 amino acids: CAIRTGGPADTQYF. DNA of the CDR3: TGTGCCATCAGGACAGGGGGTCCGGCAGATACGCAGTATTTT.

This sequence joins TRBV12-3 or TRBV12-4 and TRBJ1-5; 10 nucleotides align to TRBD1. CDR3 size: 16 residues. The V gene end was trimmed by 4 bases and the J gene end by 7 bases; junction bases not matched to a gene: 10. CDR3 region: CASSSGQGFYGQPQHF. DNA for the CDR3: TGTGCCAGCAGTTCGGGACAGGGGTTTTATGGGCAGCCCCAGCATTTT.

V and J are TRBV6-6 and TRBJ1-5; a possible D gene is TRBD1 (6 bases). This CDR3 comprises 14 residues. V shed 2 bases and J shed 4 bases, with 9 bases lying between them. The germline gives CDR1 MNHNY, CDR2 SVGAGI (reference sequence). CDR3 residues: CASSYPGENQPQHF. CDR3 in DNA: TGTGCCAGCAGTTACCCAGGGGAGAATCAGCCCCAGCATTTT.

This clonotype was recorded at least ten times. The CDR3 loop is CASGSGDGTEAFF. The CDR3 DNA reads as TGTGCCAGCGGCTCAGGCGATGGCACTGAAGCTTTCTTT. This chain uses TRBV7-2 with TRBJ1-1; D is undetermined. Germline V CDR1 and CDR2: SGHTA, FQGNSA. The germline V and J ends were trimmed by 8 bases and 4 bases, with 14 bases remaining between them. The CDR3 length is 13 residues.

This clonotype was recorded at least ten times. This chain joins TRBV7-2 and TRBJ2-1; possibly TRBD2 for D (6 bases). The V and J ends lost 4 bases and 5 bases respectively, with 15 bases between them. This CDR3 has 15 residues. The V gene's germline CDR1 is SGHTA and CDR2 FQGNSA. The CDR3 DNA reads TGTGCCAGCAGCTGGCGTAGCGGAGATAACAATGAGCAGTTCTTC. Translated: CASSWRSGDNNEQFF.

The chain is built from TRBV6-6 and TRBJ1-5; no reliable D call. Germline V gene sequence: CDR1 MNHNY, CDR2 SVGAGI (reference sequence). Trimming left V 7 bases short and J 0 bases short, with 13 bases between. CDR3 length: 15 residues. In DNA, the CDR3 is TGTGCCAGCACCGAATCGGGGAGTAGCAATCAGCCCCAGCATTTT. Amino acids: CASTESGSSNQPQHF.

This clonotype was seen at least ten times. This chain connects TRBV12-3 or TRBV12-4 to TRBJ2-7; 8 nucleotides line up with TRBD2. The V segment lost 3 bases and the J segment 7 bases; nucleotides outside the gene matches: 8. CDR3 length: 14 residues. The CDR3, as DNA: TGTGCCAGCAGTTTCACTAGCGGAGCTCGGGAGCAGTACTTC. Its protein product is CASSFTSGAREQYF.

This clonotype has more than one count but fewer than ten. J is TRBJ2-3 and V is TRBV2, with TRBD2 identical over 7 bases. V lost 3 bases, J lost 4 bases, and 4 bases stayed unmatched. Germline CDR1 reads SNHLY; CDR2 reads FYNNEI. This CDR3 has 14 amino acids. CDR3 protein: CASSEPGRADTQYF. The CDR3 DNA reads as TGTGCCAGCAGTGAGCCGGGGAGGGCAGATACGCAGTATTTT.

The sample holds many counts of this clonotype. The V call is TRBV7-8, the J call TRBJ2-3; 7 positions agree with TRBD1. This CDR3 has 16 amino acids. Germline-derived CDR1 and CDR2 are SGHVS and FQNEAQ. Trimming cost V 3 bases and J 4 bases; bases outside gene matches: 10. Written as DNA, the CDR3 is TGTGCCAGCAGCTTTCTTACAGGGGAGCGACCAGATACGCAGTATTTT. It codes for CASSFLTGERPDTQYF.